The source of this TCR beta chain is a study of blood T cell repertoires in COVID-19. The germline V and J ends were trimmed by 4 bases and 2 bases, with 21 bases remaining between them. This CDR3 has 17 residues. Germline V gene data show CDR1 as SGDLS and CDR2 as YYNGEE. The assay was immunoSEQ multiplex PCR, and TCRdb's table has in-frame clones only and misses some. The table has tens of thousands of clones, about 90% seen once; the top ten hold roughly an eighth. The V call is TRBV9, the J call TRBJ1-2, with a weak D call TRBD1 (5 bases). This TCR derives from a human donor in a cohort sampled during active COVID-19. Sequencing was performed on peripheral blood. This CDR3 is CASSPGGIYRTNYGYTF. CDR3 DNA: TGTGCCAGCAGCCCCGGGGGAATCTATCGGACCAACTATGGCTACACCTTC.